The TCR beta chain described here comes from a study of blood T cell repertoires in COVID-19. Study-wide background: Some COVID-19 samples were acute and others convalescent; all came from the United States, Italy and Spain. PBMCs, B-cell-depleted T cells, or T cells provided the cDNA or gDNA that made up the material.

Original analysis: Quantification of nucleated cells was approximated via reference gene primer amplification. Assay: immunoSEQ multiplex PCR; the TCRdb copy retains only in-frame clones and omits some. V and J calls and clone size are as listed in that table; D and trimming were resolved from the DNA. The sample consists of 140,000 to 150,000 clones, over 70% of them appearing once. Germline CDR1 reads MNHNS; CDR2 reads SASEGT. The CDR3 has 15 residues. V lost 1 base and J 4 bases, leaving 13 bases between the germline ends. V is TRBV6-1 and J is TRBJ1-2, with no clear D. The source is a man between 65 and 85 years old who had recovered from COVID-19. Sequencing was performed on peripheral blood. The CDR3 protein is CASSEGVAGTYGYTF. In DNA, the CDR3 is TGTGCCAGCAGTGAAGGCGTAGCTGGCACCTATGGCTACACCTTC.